This T cell receptor (beta chain) was recorded in a study of cytomegalovirus exposure and HLA in healthy donors. Points on this clone: Its antigen remains unknown. Additional DNA sequences in this sample encode the identical CDR3.

The study ran its PCR with 60 Vbeta and 13 Jbeta primers. Produced via immunoSEQ multiplex PCR; TCRdb's table is partial and in-frame only. The repertoire holds about 92,000 clones, 81% seen once, with roughly 1.3% in the top ten. Regarding the study as a whole: Roughly uniform sequencing depth across donors was assumed, possibly incorrectly. The availability of immune exposure information extended only to CMV serostatus.

This clonotype originated in a girl aged 2-10 years in good health and CMV-seropositive. Sequencing was performed on PBMCs.

The DNA for the CDR3 is TGTGCTAGTGGTTTGGTACAGGGGCTTACTAACTATGGCTACACCTTC. Translated, it gives CASGLVQGLTNYGYTF. V gene TRBV12-5 combines with J gene TRBJ1-2; 7 nucleotides line up with TRBD1. V dropped 0 bases and J dropped 0; count of bases not matched to a gene: 4. Germline CDR1 and CDR2: LGHNT and FRNRAP. CDR3 size: 16 residues.